This T cell receptor (beta chain) is from a study of cytotoxic CD8 clonotypes in ibrutinib-treated CLL. Study as a whole: Among responders, roughly 25 were partial and 2 complete; after median about 70 months, about 15 stayed remitted and roughly 12 progressed. Study observations and caveats: Patients had baseline clonality above age-matched healthy donors, and this clonality moved with circulating CD8+ T-cell counts. Private clonotypes, not public ones, expanded at ibrutinib response.

T cells were sequenced at a targeted depth of 1 in 200,000 to 1 in 1 million. Profiling relied on immunoSEQ multiplex PCR, and the TCRdb table lists in-frame clones only, not all of them. The table lists 65,000 to 85,000 clones, around 78% of them singletons. Details on this clone: As yet, its antigen is unknown.

CDR3 length: 16 amino acids. Germline CDR1 and CDR2: LGHNA and YNFKEQ. After removal of 3 bases from V and 0 bases from J, the junction contained 2 bases not matched to a gene. The sample was PBMCs, taken after 24 months of ibrutinib treatment. V and J are TRBV4-2 and TRBJ2-3; TRBD2 agrees at 11 bases. This receptor was taken from a human donor with chronic lymphocytic leukemia. The CDR3 DNA reads TGTGCCAGCAGCCAGGGGACTAGCGGTAGCACAGATACGCAGTATTTT. Protein: CASSQGTSGSTDTQYF.